A single TCR beta chain is shown here with its context. Naivety among CD8 cells was defined by CD45RO negativity and positive CCR7 selection, thereby excluding terminally differentiated effector memory CD45RA+ cells. This sample is part of a study of shared clonotypes between healthy human individuals. Study overall: Plates per donor: three CD4 naive, three CD4 memory, two CD8 naive, one CD8 memory.

The CDR3 totals 13 residues. Germline V CDR1 and CDR2: GTSNPN, SVGIG (reference sequence). V lost 3 bases, J lost 11 bases, and 16 bases lay in between. Sorted subsets were amplified in replicate PCRs using 200 to 250 ng DNA, 25,000 to 30,000 T cell genomes. Assay used: immunoSEQ multiplex PCR; TCRdb lists only in-frame clones, some missing. The sample consists of approximately 1.9 million clones, just over 90% of them appearing once. This clonotype was sampled from a man in his late teens or twenties in good health. Some clones in this sample may be carry-over from other donors' samples. The sequenced material came from naive CD8+ T cells from PBMCs. The V call is TRBV30, the J call TRBJ2-2; no clear D. The CDR3 bases are TGTGCCTGGAGCCCAAAGCGAGTAGATGAGCTGTTTTTT. Protein: CAWSPKRVDELFF.